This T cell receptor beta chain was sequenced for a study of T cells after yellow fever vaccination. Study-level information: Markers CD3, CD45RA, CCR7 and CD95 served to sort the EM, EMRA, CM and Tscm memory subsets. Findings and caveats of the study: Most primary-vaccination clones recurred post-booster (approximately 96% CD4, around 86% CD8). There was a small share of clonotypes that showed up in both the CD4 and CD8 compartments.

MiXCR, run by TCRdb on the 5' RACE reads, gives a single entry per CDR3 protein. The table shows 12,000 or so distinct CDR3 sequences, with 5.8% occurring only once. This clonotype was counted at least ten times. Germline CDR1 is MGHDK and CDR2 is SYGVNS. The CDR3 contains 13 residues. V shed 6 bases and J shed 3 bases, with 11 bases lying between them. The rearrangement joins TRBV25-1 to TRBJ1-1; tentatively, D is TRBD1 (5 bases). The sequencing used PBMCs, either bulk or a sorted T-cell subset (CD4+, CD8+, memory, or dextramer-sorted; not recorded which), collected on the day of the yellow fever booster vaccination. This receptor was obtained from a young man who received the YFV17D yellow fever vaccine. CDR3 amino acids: CASRQDRYTEAFF. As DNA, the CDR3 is TGTGCCAGCAGACAAGACAGATACACTGAAGCTTTCTTT.